Listed below are T cell receptor beta chains from one sample, sequenced in a study of identical twins. One entry per CDR3 protein results from TCRdb running MiXCR on the 5' RACE reads. Of 1,800,000 or so distinct CDR3 sequences in the sample, under 35% were seen once. Material for sequencing was cord blood. Receptors originate from a newborn girl in good health. Both conserved end residues are part of each CDR3. The D gene is left open where the match is weak. Clone size, where shown, is once, few, many, or a class for clones that have expanded.

clone size,D gene,CDR3 length,J gene,V gene,CDR3 protein,CDR3 DNA
few,TRBD2,14,TRBJ2-1,TRBV6-6,CASSYSKRGNEQFF,TGTGCCAGCAGTTACTCGAAGCGGGGCAATGAGCAGTTCTTC
-,-,16,TRBJ1-4,TRBV11-1,CASSFTRDGSNEKLFF,TGTGCCAGCAGCTTTACCCGGGACGGCTCTAATGAAAAACTGTTTTTT
-,-,15,TRBJ1-3,TRBV5-5,CASRLRGDSGNTIYF,TGTGCCAGCAGGTTGCGGGGGGACTCTGGAAACACCATATATTTT
many,-,15,TRBJ2-7,TRBV3-1,CASSAQGLSSYEQYF,TGTGCCAGCAGCGCACAGGGATTAAGCTCCTACGAGCAGTACTTC
-,-,16,TRBJ2-1,TRBV4-2,CASSQDVGGGYNEQFF,TGTGCCAGCAGCCAAGACGTGGGAGGGGGCTACAATGAGCAGTTCTTC
many,-,15,TRBJ1-2,TRBV28,CASSSYGAALYGYTF,TGTGCCAGCAGTTCCTATGGGGCAGCCCTCTATGGCTACACCTTC
few,-,12,TRBJ1-2,TRBV6-1,CASSELRYGYTF,TGTGCCAGCAGTGAACTCCGCTATGGCTACACCTTC
-,TRBD2,15,TRBJ2-1,TRBV5-8,CASSFKTSGQNEQFF,TGTGCCAGCAGCTTCAAGACTAGCGGGCAAAATGAGCAGTTCTTC
many,TRBD1,15,TRBJ1-5,TRBV12-3/TRBV12-4,CASSFSRGINQPQHF,TGTGCCAGCAGTTTTTCCAGGGGGATCAATCAGCCCCAGCATTTT
few,TRBD2,14,TRBJ2-5,TRBV10-3,CAITNGLAGETQYF,TGTGCCATAACTAACGGACTAGCGGGAGAGACCCAGTACTTC
few,TRBD2,15,TRBJ2-7,TRBV20-1,CSASPTSGSRYEQYF,TGCAGTGCTTCCCCGACTAGCGGGAGTAGATACGAGCAGTACTTC
once,-,15,TRBJ2-2,TRBV4-2,CASSQPLGSTGELFF,TGTGCCAGCAGCCAACCGCTGGGGAGCACCGGGGAGCTGTTTTTT
-,TRBD1,15,TRBJ1-1,TRBV5-1,CASKFIVDRGTEAFF,TGCGCCAGCAAATTCATCGTGGACAGGGGGACTGAAGCTTTCTTT
-,TRBD1,17,TRBJ2-4,TRBV19,CASSSDRGILAKNIQYF,TGTGCCAGTAGTTCGGACAGGGGAATACTGGCCAAAAACATTCAGTACTTC
-,-,12,TRBJ2-7,TRBV29-1,CSVRALYNEQYF,TGCAGCGTAAGGGCCCTCTACAATGAGCAGTACTTC
few,TRBD1,15,TRBJ2-7,TRBV20-1,CSALDRDLGPYEQYF,TGCAGTGCTCTGGACAGGGATCTTGGCCCTTACGAGCAGTACTTC